A single sample is the source of the 32 T cell receptor beta chains below, sequenced in a study of regulatory T cells in long-lasting Graves disease. Researchers made TCR beta libraries by using iRepertoire HTBI primers and running Arm-PCR on CDR3 regions. One entry per CDR3 protein, called by TCRdb with MiXCR from the multiplex PCR reads. Of 400,000 to 500,000 distinct CDR3 sequences detected, about 15% appear once; the ten largest clones hold around a tenth. Noted time point: newly diagnosed GD, antithyroid drugs for less than 3 months. The authors made the TCR library using RNA they extracted from PBMCs. This sample also belongs to another study, concerning T cells in Graves' hyperthyroidism and ophthalmopathy.

The source was peripheral blood mononuclear cells (PBMCs), collected at new diagnosis, from a patient treated with antithyroid drugs. These receptors were collected from a woman in her twenties or thirties with Graves disease.

J is TRBJ1-4 and V is TRBV30; D remains unclear. There are 14 residues in the CDR3. Per the germline V gene, CDR1 is GTSNPN and CDR2 is SVGIG (reference sequence). V was cut by 4 bases and J by 3 bases, with 12 bases left in between. The CDR3 reads CAWKPVWANEKLFF. The CDR3, as DNA: TGTGCCTGGAAACCGGTTTGGGCTAATGAAAAACTGTTTTTT.

This clonotype was recorded at least ten times. The rearrangement uses TRBV7-2 and TRBJ2-7; TRBD2 agrees at 7 bases. The CDR3 sequence is 17 residues long. Germline loops: CDR1 SGHTA, CDR2 FQGNSA. Losses at the gene ends were 4 bases for V and 2 bases for J; bases not matched to a gene: 14. The CDR3 loop is CASSSRPSSGLPYEQYF. As DNA, the CDR3 is TGTGCCAGCAGCTCCCGCCCATCTAGCGGACTTCCCTACGAGCAGTACTTC.

This clonotype occurred once. The chain combines TRBV27 with TRBJ2-3; 14 nucleotides match TRBD2. This CDR3 has 16 residues. J gave up 4 bases and V 8 bases, and 8 bases lay outside the gene matches. Looked up from germline, CDR1 is MNHEY and CDR2 is SMNVEV (reference sequence). The CDR3 bases are TGTGCCAGCCGCGGACTAGCGGGAGGAAGCGCAGATACGCAGTATTTT. Translated: CASRGLAGGSADTQYF.

This clonotype was seen repeatedly, ten times or more. J is TRBJ1-5 and V is TRBV7-9; the D is unclear. Trimming stripped 7 bases from V and 5 bases from J, with 9 bases between. Germline V gives CDR1 SEHNR, CDR2 FQNEAQ (reference sequence). The CDR3 sequence is 12 residues long. CDR3 sequence (DNA): TGTGCCAGCACCACGAGCGATCAGCCCCAGCATTTT. Translation: CASTTSDQPQHF. Complete variable domain (other parts from reference TRBV7-9 and TRBJ1-5): DTGVSQNPRHKITKRGQNVTFRCDPISEHNRLYWYRQTLGQGPEFLTYFQNEAQLEKSRLLSDRFSAERPKGSFSTLEIQRTEQGDSAMYLCASTTSDQPQHFGDGTRLSIL.

Comments on this clonotype: This clone may be a read error of a much larger clone one base away. The CDR3 DNA is TGCAGTGCTTCCAACACAGATACGCAGTATTTT. This gives the protein CSASNTDTQYF. This rearrangement joins TRBV20-1 to TRBJ2-3, with unresolved D. V was cut by 5 bases and J by 2 bases, with 5 bases left in between. This CDR3 contains 11 residues. The germline gives CDR1 DFQATT, CDR2 SNEGSKA (reference sequence).

This clonotype was observed many times. The chain joins TRBV6-1 to TRBJ1-5; perhaps TRBD1 as D (6 bases). Germline V gives CDR1 MNHNS, CDR2 SASEGT. The germline V and J ends were trimmed by 8 bases and 3 bases, with 11 bases remaining between them. CDR3 size: 13 residues. CDR3 sequence: CASAAGDNQPQHF. CDR3 bases: TGTGCCAGCGCGGCAGGGGACAATCAGCCCCAGCATTTT.

This clonotype was observed at least ten times. This chain connects TRBV18 to TRBJ2-1, with 11 bases matching TRBD2. Germline CDR1 and CDR2: KGHSH and LQKENI. After removal of 2 bases from V and 9 bases from J, the junction contained 6 bases not matched to a gene. The CDR3 consists of 15 residues. The CDR3 sequence: CASSPELAGDGEQFF. The CDR3 coding sequence is TGTGCCAGCTCACCAGAACTAGCGGGGGACGGTGAGCAGTTCTTC.

This clonotype showed up many times. This chain uses TRBV6-5 with TRBJ2-5; possible D gene TRBD2, 6 bases. Trimming stripped 4 bases from V and 0 bases from J, with 12 bases between. The CDR3 totals 15 residues. Germline V gene data show CDR1 as MNHEY and CDR2 as SVGAGI. The CDR3 loop is CASSWGSGDQETQYF. The CDR3 DNA is TGTGCCAGCAGTTGGGGTAGCGGAGACCAAGAGACCCAGTACTTC.

This clonotype was counted only a few times. CDR3 nucleotides: TGTGCCACCAGCAGAGGCCTTACAGGGTATGGCTACACCTTC. Translated: CATSRGLTGYGYTF. This chain links TRBV15 with TRBJ1-2, with a possible D match to TRBD1 (6 bases). Trimming took off 1 base at V and 5 bases at J, with 11 bases between the two ends. Germline assignment: CDR1 LNHNV and CDR2 YYDKDF (reference sequence). CDR3 length: 14 residues.

This clonotype showed up just a few times. In DNA, the CDR3 is TGCGCCAGCAGCTCTGGCGGGAGGGCTTACGAGCAGTACTTC. Its protein product is CASSSGGRAYEQYF. The genes are TRBV5-1 and TRBJ2-7; 9 bases align to TRBD2. Looked up from germline, CDR1 is SGHRS and CDR2 is YFSETQ. J gave up 4 bases and V 3 bases, and 5 bases lay outside the gene matches. This CDR3 contains 14 residues.

This clonotype was detected ten times or more. The chain links TRBV20-1 to TRBJ1-1; a weak D match, TRBD1 (6 bases). Germline V gives CDR1 DFQATT, CDR2 SNEGSKA (reference sequence). The CDR3 sequence is 14 residues long. Trimming removed 0 bases at V and 1 base at J, with 9 bases between. CDR3 residues: CSARERDTNTEAFF. The CDR3 nucleotides are TGCAGTGCTAGAGAGCGGGACACGAACACTGAAGCTTTCTTT.

Many counts were recorded for this clonotype. The chain uses TRBV27 and TRBJ2-5; 8 bases match TRBD2. Germline V CDR1 and CDR2: MNHEY, SMNVEV (reference sequence). V lost 8 bases to trimming and J lost 6 bases; unmatched junction nucleotides: 5. The CDR3 spans 12 residues. As DNA, the CDR3 is TGTGCCAGCCGACGGGAGGGGCAGACCCAGTACTTC. Translation gives CASRREGQTQYF.

This clonotype was seen a handful of times. The likely explanation is a read error, given a far larger clone one base away. The chain uses TRBV4-2 and TRBJ2-1; the match to TRBD2 covers 14 bases. CDR3 size: 16 residues. CDR1 is LGHNA and CDR2 is YNFKEQ in the germline V gene. Losses at the gene ends were 4 bases for V and 10 bases for J; bases not matched to a gene: 9. The CDR3 here is CASSPRTSGRNYEQFF. For the CDR3, the DNA is TGTGCCAGCAGCCCCCGGACTAGCGGGAGGAACTACGAGCAGTTCTTC.

This clonotype was recorded a few times. This chain joins TRBV20-1 and TRBJ1-5; D unresolved. Trimming left V 4 bases short and J 1 base short, with 5 bases between. The CDR3 covers 12 residues. Per germline, CDR1 DFQATT and CDR2 SNEGSKA (reference sequence). The CDR3 region is CSATWSNQPQHF. The CDR3 coding sequence is TGCAGTGCTACTTGGAGCAATCAGCCCCAGCATTTT.

This clonotype was seen many times. The chain couples TRBV6-1 to TRBJ2-1; TRBD2 matches at 7 bases. V dropped 0 bases and J dropped 5; count of bases not matched to a gene: 1. Germline-derived CDR1 and CDR2 are MNHNS and SASEGT. The CDR3 consists of 14 residues. DNA of the CDR3: TGTGCCAGCAGTGAAGCGGGAGGGAACAATGAGCAGTTCTTC. Protein sequence: CASSEAGGNNEQFF.

This clonotype was counted many times. The rearrangement uses TRBV27 and TRBJ1-1, with TRBD1 as a possible D gene (5 bases). CDR1 and CDR2 from the germline V gene are MNHEY and SMNVEV (reference sequence). CDR3 size: 16 residues. The germline V and J ends were trimmed by 0 bases and 0 bases, with 11 bases remaining between them. The CDR3 DNA sequence: TGTGCCAGCAGTTTATCTTGGGACTTCTTGAACACTGAAGCTTTCTTT. This codes for CASSLSWDFLNTEAFF.

This clonotype was seen at least ten times. This chain uses TRBV25-1 with TRBJ2-7, with a weak D call TRBD2 (5 bases). This CDR3 is built from 16 residues. Germline lookup yields CDR1 MGHDK and CDR2 SYGVNS. The V gene lost 10 bases and the J gene lost 0 bases, with 22 bases spanning the gap. CDR3 residues: CATSPTGSAGSYEQYF. The CDR3 DNA follows: TGTGCCACCTCTCCCACGGGGAGTGCAGGCTCCTACGAGCAGTACTTC.

This clonotype came up many times. The chain uses TRBV18 and TRBJ2-6; D is undetermined. The ends were cut back, 3 bases at V and 0 bases at J, with 6 bases in the middle. The germline V gene has CDR1 KGHSH and CDR2 LQKENI. The CDR3 length is 15 residues. CDR3 nucleotides: TGTGCCAGCTCACCCAGAAGCTCTGGGGCCAACGTCCTGACTTTC. Encoded protein: CASSPRSSGANVLTF.

This clonotype was seen ten or more times. The V and J genes are TRBV27 and TRBJ1-1; D is unresolved. V lost 6 bases, J lost 0 bases, and 8 bases lay in between. The germline gives CDR1 MNHEY, CDR2 SMNVEV (reference sequence). The CDR3 sequence is 13 residues long. The CDR3 is CASSKGLNTEAFF. The CDR3 nucleotides read TGTGCCAGCAGCAAGGGTCTGAACACTGAAGCTTTCTTT.

This rearrangement joins TRBV19 to TRBJ2-2; no definite D call. Deletions cut 7 bases from V and 5 bases from J, with 14 bases between. This CDR3 contains 14 residues. The V gene's germline CDR1 is LNHDA and CDR2 SQIVND (reference sequence). In DNA, the CDR3 is TGTGCCAGTACCCCATCCTCAGTTACCGGGGAGCTGTTTTTT. Translated, it gives CASTPSSVTGELFF.

This clonotype has a count of ten or more. V gene TRBV2 combines with J gene TRBJ2-3; D perhaps matches TRBD1 (6 bases). This CDR3 spans 12 amino acids. Trimming took off 8 bases at V and 4 bases at J, with 10 bases between the two ends. Germline V gene lookup returns CDR1 SNHLY and CDR2 FYNNEI. The CDR3: CASGRGADTQYF. As DNA, the CDR3 is TGTGCCAGCGGCAGGGGCGCAGATACGCAGTATTTT. The complete variable domain, with remaining parts taken from reference TRBV2 and TRBJ2-3, reads EPEVTQTPSHQVTQMGQEVILRCVPISNHLYFYWYRQILGQKVEFLVSFYNNEISEKSEIFDDQFSVERPDGSNFTLKIRSTKLEDSAMYFCASGRGADTQYFGPGTRLTVL.

This clonotype was seen ten or more times. This chain links TRBV20-1 with TRBJ1-2; TRBD1 aligns across 7 bases. Germline CDR1 and CDR2: DFQATT and SNEGSKA (reference sequence). The V segment lost 6 bases and the J segment 5 bases; nucleotides outside the gene matches: 9. The CDR3 has 13 amino acids. The CDR3 nucleotides are TGCAGTGCCCAACAGGGGTTTTCATATGGCTACACCTTC. It translates to CSAQQGFSYGYTF.

This clonotype was seen ten or more times. The V gene is TRBV30, the J gene TRBJ2-7, with D perhaps matching TRBD2 (6 bases). CDR3 size: 14 residues. V lost 3 bases to trimming and J lost 0 bases, with 12 bases between them. The germline V gene has CDR1 GTSNPN and CDR2 SVGIG (reference sequence). For the CDR3, the DNA is TGTGCCTGGAGGGGGCGGGGCAGCTCCTACGAGCAGTACTTC. It codes for CAWRGRGSSYEQYF.

There are a few counts of this clonotype. This rearrangement joins TRBV6-5 to TRBJ1-5; D is perhaps TRBD1 (5 bases). The CDR3 is 18 residues long. Germline V gene lookup returns CDR1 MNHEY and CDR2 SVGAGI. V was cut by 1 base and J by 0 bases, with 16 bases left in between. DNA of the CDR3: TGTGCCAGCAGTTACTTGCCAGGGATGGGGTTTAGCAATCAGCCCCAGCATTTT. Translating it yields CASSYLPGMGFSNQPQHF.

The gene calls are TRBV4-1 and TRBJ2-4; 8 positions agree with TRBD2. CDR1 is MGHRA and CDR2 is YSYEKL in the germline V gene. V lost 3 bases, J lost 1 base, and 8 bases stayed unmatched. The CDR3 length is 17 residues. Here the CDR3 reads CASSQAGAGAAKNIQYF. In DNA form, the CDR3 reads TGCGCCAGCAGCCAGGCAGGAGCGGGAGCGGCCAAAAACATTCAGTACTTC.

This clonotype appeared many times. The chain joins TRBV9 to TRBJ1-1; the match to TRBD1 covers 7 bases. CDR3 length equals 13 residues. V lost 0 bases and J lost 5; bases outside the gene matches: 1. Germline V gene data show CDR1 as SGDLS and CDR2 as YYNGEE. The CDR3 reads CASSVGGQTEAFF. In DNA, the CDR3 is TGTGCCAGCAGCGTAGGGGGACAGACTGAAGCTTTCTTT.

The V call is TRBV10-3, the J call TRBJ2-1, with 10 bases that match TRBD1. The V and J ends lost 4 bases and 3 bases, in that order; junction bases with no gene match: 6. This CDR3 contains 16 residues. The germline CDR1 and CDR2 sequences are ENHRY and SYGVKD. CDR3 amino acids: CAISVGTGDLYNEQFF. In DNA, the CDR3 is TGTGCCATCAGTGTAGGGACAGGGGACCTCTACAATGAGCAGTTCTTC.

This clonotype was seen a handful of times. This chain joins TRBV27 and TRBJ2-1; D gene uncertain. V shed 3 bases and J shed 8 bases, with 14 bases lying between them. This CDR3 region has 14 residues. The germline V gene has CDR1 MNHEY and CDR2 SMNVEV (reference sequence). The CDR3 DNA is TGTGCCAGCAGTTTGGTGAGATTTTCATATGAGCAGTTCTTC. It encodes CASSLVRFSYEQFF.

V gene TRBV25-1 combines with J gene TRBJ1-4; 7 bases line up with TRBD1. CDR3 length equals 16 residues. V shed 4 bases and J 0 bases; nucleotides not matched to a gene: 5. Germline V gene lookup returns CDR1 MGHDK and CDR2 SYGVNS. CDR3 sequence reads: CASSGGTAATNEKLFF. For the CDR3, the DNA is TGTGCCAGCAGTGGGGGGACAGCAGCAACTAATGAAAAACTGTTTTTT.

In this sample, this clonotype turned up many times. The chain uses TRBV7-2 and TRBJ1-2; 8 bases match TRBD1. V shed 4 bases, J shed 8 bases, and the junction held 12 bases outside the gene matches. The germline gives CDR1 SGHTA, CDR2 FQGNSA. The CDR3 is 15 residues long. The CDR3 bases are TGTGCCAGCAGCTCTAGAAGGACAGGGCGAAGCGGCTACACCTTC. Its translation is CASSSRRTGRSGYTF.

The rearrangement links TRBV6-2 or TRBV6-3 to TRBJ2-3, with 12 bases identical to TRBD2. With the DNA end fitting TRBJ2-5 better, the J assignment may be wrong. This CDR3 is 16 amino acids long. Germline CDR1 reads MNHEY; CDR2 reads SVGEGT. This CDR3 reads CASTNGLAGWRETQYF. The CDR3, as DNA: TGTGCCAGCACTAACGGACTAGCGGGATGGCGAGAGACCCAGTACTTC.

This clonotype occurred many times. The genes are TRBV6-1 and TRBJ2-1; TRBD1 matches at 7 bases. From germline, CDR1 is MNHNS and CDR2 SASEGT. Losses at the gene ends were 2 bases for V and 4 bases for J; bases not matched to a gene: 8. The CDR3 extends over 16 amino acids. CDR3 residues: CASSELGQIPYNEQFF. CDR3 DNA sequence: TGTGCCAGCAGTGAATTGGGACAGATACCTTACAATGAGCAGTTCTTC.